This T cell receptor (beta chain) was captured by sequencing in a study of blood T cell repertoires in COVID-19. Study details: The study drew acute and convalescent COVID-19 samples from the United States, Italy and Spain. T cells, B-cell-depleted T cells, or PBMCs provided the cDNA or gDNA that served as material.

Original processing methods: How many nucleated cells were present was estimated from reference gene primer amplification. Data came from immunoSEQ multiplex PCR; TCRdb stores just in-frame clones and leaves some out. The V and J calls and clone size come from that table; D and trimming were worked out from the DNA. The sample shows around 270,000 clones, 75% to 90% of them seen only once. Sequencing used peripheral blood. The receptor's source is a man in his thirties or forties with active or convalescent COVID-19.

CDR3 coding DNA: TGCAGCGTTGAAGATCTTGATGGCTACACCTTC. This translates into CSVEDLDGYTF. This chain uses TRBV29-1 with TRBJ1-2; no reliable D call. V lost 0 bases and J 6 bases, leaving 5 bases between the germline ends. Germline V gives CDR1 SQVTM, CDR2 ANQGSEA. This CDR3 is built from 11 residues.